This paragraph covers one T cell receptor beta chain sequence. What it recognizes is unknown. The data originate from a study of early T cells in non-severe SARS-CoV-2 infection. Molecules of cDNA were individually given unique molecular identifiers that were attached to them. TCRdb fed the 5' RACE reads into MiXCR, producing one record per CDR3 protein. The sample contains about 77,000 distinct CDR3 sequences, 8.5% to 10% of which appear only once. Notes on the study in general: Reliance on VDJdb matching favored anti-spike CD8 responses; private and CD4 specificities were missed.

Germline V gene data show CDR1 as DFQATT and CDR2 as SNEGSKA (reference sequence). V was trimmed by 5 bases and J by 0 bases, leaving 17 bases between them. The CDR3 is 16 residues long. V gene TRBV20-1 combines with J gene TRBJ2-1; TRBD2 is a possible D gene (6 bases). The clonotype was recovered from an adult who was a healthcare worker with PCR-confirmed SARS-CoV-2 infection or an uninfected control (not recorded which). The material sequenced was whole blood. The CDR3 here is CSAFIGGESSYNEQFF. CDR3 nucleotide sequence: TGCAGTGCTTTTATCGGGGGAGAGTCCTCCTACAATGAGCAGTTCTTC.